This T cell receptor (beta chain) was documented in a study of T cell responses to AZD1222 COVID-19 vaccine. V lost 1 base to trimming and J lost 6 bases, with 14 bases between them. The CDR3 totals 14 residues. Germline CDR1 is SGHRS and CDR2 is YFSETQ. Worth noting for this clone: Its target is unknown.

The protocol was immunoSEQ multiplex PCR, while the TCRdb copy is restricted to in-frame clones and leaves out a portion. Of about 150,000 clones listed, around 90% were seen once; the top ten hold under 5.5%. General study findings and limits: Within unmutated variant regions lay the reported targets of nearly half of spike-specific TCRs.

This TCR was recovered from an adult who received the MenACWY meningococcal vaccine as a control. Specimen: peripheral blood, collected 28 days after the second dose of the MenACWY control vaccine. The chain has TRBV5-1 and TRBJ2-7; D is unclear. CDR3 loop: CASSLSGSSGEQYF. The CDR3 DNA reads TGCGCCAGCAGCTTGTCTGGCAGCTCTGGCGAGCAGTACTTC.